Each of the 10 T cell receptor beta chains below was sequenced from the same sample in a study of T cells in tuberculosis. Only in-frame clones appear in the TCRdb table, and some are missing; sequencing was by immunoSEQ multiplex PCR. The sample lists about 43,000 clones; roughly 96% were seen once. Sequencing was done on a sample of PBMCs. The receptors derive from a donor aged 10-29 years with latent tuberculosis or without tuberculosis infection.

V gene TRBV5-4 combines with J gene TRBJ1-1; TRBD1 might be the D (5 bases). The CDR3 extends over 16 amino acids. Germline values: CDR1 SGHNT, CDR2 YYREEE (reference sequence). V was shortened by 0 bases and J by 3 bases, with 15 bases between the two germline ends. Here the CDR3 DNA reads TGTGCCAGCAGCTTGGCCTTGAGACAGACAGACACTGAAGCTTTCTTT. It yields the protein CASSLALRQTDTEAFF.

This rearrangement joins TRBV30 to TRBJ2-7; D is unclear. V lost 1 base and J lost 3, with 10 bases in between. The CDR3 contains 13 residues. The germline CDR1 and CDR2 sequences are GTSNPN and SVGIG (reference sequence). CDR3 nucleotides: TGTGCCTGGAGTGGGGCTCCTTACTACGAGCAGTACTTC. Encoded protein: CAWSGAPYYEQYF.

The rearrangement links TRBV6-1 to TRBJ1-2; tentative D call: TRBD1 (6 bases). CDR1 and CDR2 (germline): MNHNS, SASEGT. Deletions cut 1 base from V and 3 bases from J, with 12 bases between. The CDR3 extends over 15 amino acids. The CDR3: CASSEGRGWDYGYTF. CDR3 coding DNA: TGTGCCAGCAGTGAAGGCAGGGGTTGGGACTATGGCTACACCTTC.

The CDR3 spells CASFGLAGGSSETQYF. Written as DNA, the CDR3 is TGTGCCAGCTTCGGACTAGCGGGGGGGTCGTCCGAGACCCAGTACTTC. V is TRBV7-9 and J is TRBJ2-5, with 15 positions matching TRBD2. Looked up from germline, CDR1 is SEHNR and CDR2 is FQNEAQ (reference sequence). CDR3 size: 16 residues. The V gene end was trimmed by 8 bases and the J gene end by 5 bases; junction bases not matched to a gene: 9.

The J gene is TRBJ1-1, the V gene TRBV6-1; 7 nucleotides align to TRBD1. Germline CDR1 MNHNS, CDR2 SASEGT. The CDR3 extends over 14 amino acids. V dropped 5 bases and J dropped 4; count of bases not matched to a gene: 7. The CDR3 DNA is TGTGCCAGCAGTTTACTGACAGGGTCCACTGAAGCTTTCTTT. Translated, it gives CASSLLTGSTEAFF.

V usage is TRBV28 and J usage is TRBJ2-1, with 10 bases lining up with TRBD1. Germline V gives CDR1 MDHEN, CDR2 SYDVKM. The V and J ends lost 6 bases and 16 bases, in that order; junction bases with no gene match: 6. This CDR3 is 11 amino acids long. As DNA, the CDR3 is TGTGCCAGCAGCTCGGACAGGGGGGTTTTCTTC. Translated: CASSSDRGVFF. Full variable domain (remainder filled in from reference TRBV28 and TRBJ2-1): DVKVTQSSRYLVKRTGEKVFLECVQDMDHENMFWYRQDPGLGLRLIYFSYDVKMKEKGDIPEGYSVSREKKERFSLILESASTNQTSMYLCASSSDRGVFFGPGTRLTVL.

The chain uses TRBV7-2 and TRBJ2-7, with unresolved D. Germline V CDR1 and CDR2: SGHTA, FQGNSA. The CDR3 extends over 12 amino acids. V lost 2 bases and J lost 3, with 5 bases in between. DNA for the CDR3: TGTGCCAGCAGCTTATTTATCTACGAGCAGTACTTC. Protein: CASSLFIYEQYF.

The CDR3 loop reads CASSQSGGTDTQYF. The CDR3 region has the DNA TGCGCCAGCAGCCAGTCGGGAGGCACAGATACGCAGTATTTT. The rearrangement joins TRBV4-1 to TRBJ2-3, with a possible D match to TRBD2 (6 bases). Germline lookup yields CDR1 MGHRA and CDR2 YSYEKL. Trimming left V 3 bases short and J 1 base short, with 8 bases between. The CDR3 sequence is 14 residues long.

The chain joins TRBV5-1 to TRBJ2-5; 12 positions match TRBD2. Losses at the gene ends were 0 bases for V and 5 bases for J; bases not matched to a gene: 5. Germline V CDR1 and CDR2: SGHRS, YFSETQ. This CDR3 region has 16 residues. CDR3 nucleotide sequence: TGCGCCAGCAGCTTGGGCGCTAGCGGGGGGGTCGAGACCCAGTACTTC. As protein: CASSLGASGGVETQYF.

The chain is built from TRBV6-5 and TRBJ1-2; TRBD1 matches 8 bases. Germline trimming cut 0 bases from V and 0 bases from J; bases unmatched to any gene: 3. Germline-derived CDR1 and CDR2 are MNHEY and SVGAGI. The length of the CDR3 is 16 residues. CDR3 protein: CASSYSTGEANYGYTF. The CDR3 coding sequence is TGTGCCAGCAGTTACTCGACAGGGGAAGCTAACTATGGCTACACCTTC.